This T cell receptor beta chain was retrieved from a study of T cell changes during pregnancy in multiple sclerosis. Trimming removed 2 bases at V and 8 bases at J, with 17 bases between. The CDR3 contains 15 residues. The germline V gene encodes CDR1 SGHKS and CDR2 YYEKEE (reference sequence). Sequenced by immunoSEQ multiplex PCR; TCRdb stores in-frame clones only, minus some. The sample yields roughly 40,000 clones, 85% to 95% seen once. The sample consisted of peripheral blood, taken before pregnancy. The V and J genes are TRBV5-5 and TRBJ2-1; D perhaps matches TRBD2 (5 bases). This TCR was recovered from a female donor with multiple sclerosis, enrolled in a pregnancy study. CDR3 nucleotides: TGTGCCAGCAGCTTACTAGAGGACCCGCACTATGAGCAGTTCTTC. Amino acid sequence: CASSLLEDPHYEQFF. Full variable domain (outside the CDR3, taken from reference TRBV5-5 and TRBJ2-1): DAGVTQSPTHLIKTRGQQVTLRCSPISGHKSVSWYQQVLGQGPQFIFQYYEKEERGRGNFPDRFSARQFPNYSSELNVNALLLGDSALYLCASSLLEDPHYEQFFGPGTRLTVL.